This T cell receptor (beta chain) comes out of a study of Ad26.COV2.S vaccination and SARS-CoV-2 variants. Study in general: Vaccine-arm donor from the placebo-controlled COV1001 Ad26.COV2.S trial. Points from the study as a whole: While placebo recipients had lower spike-specific TCR breadth, vaccine recipients had more.

This sample's treatment: about 20 received Ad26.COV2.S at low or high dose, single or two shots; several received placebo; per-sample allocation not given. The samples date from day 63 after the first vaccine or placebo injection. An Ad26 vector expressing Wuhan-strain SARS-CoV-2 spike constituted the vaccine. Regarding this clone: Its antigen remains unidentified.

The assay was immunoSEQ multiplex PCR, and TCRdb's table has in-frame clones only and misses some. This table has roughly 510,000 clones, around nine tenths appearing once. This receptor was identified in a person between 18 and 59 years old who received the Ad26.COV2.S COVID-19 vaccine or a placebo. Sequences were derived from peripheral blood, sampled in a trial of Ad26.COV2.S vaccine versus placebo.

Here the CDR3 reads CASSLLGSGGGELFF. Written as DNA, the CDR3 is TGTGCCAGCAGCTTACTAGGGTCGGGAGGCGGGGAGCTGTTTTTT. This chain uses TRBV7-2 with TRBJ2-2, with 7 positions matching TRBD2. Germline trimming cut 2 bases from V and 7 bases from J; bases unmatched to any gene: 7. There are 15 residues in the CDR3. CDR1 and CDR2 from the germline V gene are SGHTA and FQGNSA.